These T cell receptor beta chains were read from a single sample in a study of OX40 agonist ivuxolimab in advanced cancers. Sequencing was performed with immunoSEQ multiplex PCR; in TCRdb, only in-frame clones are kept and a portion is missing. In the table there are tens of thousands of clones, about 89% of which are singletons. This material consisted of CD4+ or CD8+ T cells sorted from blood, taken in a trial of the OX40 agonist ivuxolimab. Every receptor here comes from an adult with an advanced solid tumor such as melanoma, head and neck, liver or kidney cancer. Both conserved end residues are part of each CDR3. D genes are given only for firm matches. Rows give clone size only sometimes, using once, few, many, or a class for an expanded clone.

>TRBJ2-1|TRBV4-1|TRBD1|.
CASSQDFPPRTGGYYNEQFF
TGCGCCAGCAGCCAAGATTTTCCCCCCCGGACAGGGGGCTACTACAATGAGCAGTTCTTC
>TRBJ1-2|TRBV5-1|.|.
CASSLVGSLGYTF
TGCGCCAGCAGCTTGGTGGGGTCCCTTGGCTACACCTTC
>TRBJ1-1|TRBV11-2|TRBD1|.
CASSSYRGPGTEAFF
TGTGCCAGCAGCTCCTACAGGGGGCCGGGCACTGAAGCTTTCTTT
>TRBJ2-7|TRBV6-5|TRBD1|.
CASSGQGRDSYEQYF
TGTGCCAGCAGTGGACAGGGGAGGGATTCCTACGAGCAGTACTTC
>TRBJ1-5|TRBV7-9|.|.
CASSSPNQPQHF
TGTGCCAGCAGCTCTCCTAATCAGCCCCAGCATTTT
>TRBJ2-7|TRBV19|.|.
CASSSGPTYEQYF
TGTGCCAGTAGTAGCGGGCCGACCTACGAGCAGTACTTC
>TRBJ2-1|TRBV2|.|.
CASHQTQLGLEQFF
TGTGCCAGCCACCAGACACAACTCGGTTTGGAGCAGTTCTTC
>TRBJ2-6|TRBV5-6|.|.
CASSAPSDSSGANVLTF
TGTGCCAGCAGCGCTCCTTCCGACAGCTCTGGGGCCAACGTCCTGACTTTC
>TRBJ1-5|TRBV10-3|.|.
CAIRDQGGDQPQHF
TGTGCCATCAGGGATCAAGGGGGGGATCAGCCCCAGCATTTT
>TRBJ1-4|TRBV28|TRBD1|.
CASSKTGVGEKLFF
TGTGCCAGCAGTAAAACAGGGGTTGGAGAAAAACTGTTTTTT
>TRBJ1-1|TRBV2|.|.
CASIIHENTEAFF
TGTGCCAGCATTATACATGAGAACACTGAAGCTTTCTTT
>TRBJ2-1|TRBV7-2|.|.
CASSFVGEYNEQFF
TGTGCCAGCAGCTTCGTCGGGGAATACAATGAGCAGTTCTTC
>TRBJ2-5|TRBV7-3|TRBD2|.
CASSFSGGETQYF
TGTGCCAGCAGCTTTAGCGGGGGAGAGACCCAGTACTTC
>TRBJ1-6|TRBV4-3|.|.
CASSQVSDGDSPLHF
TGCGCCAGCAGCCAAGTTTCCGACGGGGACTCACCCCTCCACTTT
>TRBJ2-3|TRBV15|.|once
CATSSQNRGTYTDTQYF
TGTGCCACCAGCAGCCAGAATCGGGGGACTTACACAGATACGCAGTATTTT
>TRBJ1-1|TRBV19|.|.
CASSKRPQVSPTEAFF
TGTGCCAGTAGTAAAAGACCACAGGTCTCCCCCACTGAAGCTTTCTTT
>TRBJ2-7|TRBV19|.|.
CASSISGDSNYEQYF
TGTGCCAGTAGTATATCGGGGGACAGCAACTACGAGCAGTACTTC
>TRBJ1-2|TRBV6-5|TRBD1|.
CASSPGQGNYGYTF
TGTGCCAGCAGTCCCGGACAGGGAAATTATGGCTACACCTTC
>TRBJ2-2|TRBV7-2|.|.
CASSLRLTGTGELFF
TGTGCCAGCAGCTTAAGACTAACAGGAACCGGGGAGCTGTTTTTT
>TRBJ2-1|TRBV4-1|TRBD1|.
CASSPRQGLSNEQFF
TGCGCCAGCAGCCCTCGACAGGGATTGAGCAATGAGCAGTTCTTC
>TRBJ1-1|TRBV6-5|.|.
CASSYLGKTEAFF
TGTGCCAGCAGTTACCTTGGAAAGACTGAAGCTTTCTTT
>TRBJ2-5|TRBV12-5|TRBD2|.
CASARGGRRETQYF
TGTGCTAGTGCCCGGGGCGGGAGGAGGGAGACCCAGTACTTC
>TRBJ2-7|TRBV5-7|TRBD1|.
CASSSPGQSYYEQYF
TGTGCCAGCAGCTCCCCGGGACAGAGCTACTACGAGCAGTACTTC
>TRBJ2-2|TRBV5-1|TRBD2|.
CASSLPSGSPDTGELFF
TGCGCCAGCAGCTTGCCTAGCGGGAGCCCAGACACCGGGGAGCTGTTTTTT
>TRBJ1-1|TRBV5-8|.|.
CASSLGDLLGYTEAFF
TGTGCCAGCAGCTTGGGCGACCTATTGGGGTACACTGAAGCTTTCTTT
>TRBJ1-3|TRBV4-1|.|.
CASSQDFGSGNTIYF
TGCGCCAGCAGCCAAGATTTCGGGTCAGGAAACACCATATATTTT
>TRBJ2-4|TRBV7-2|TRBD2|.
CASSPASGGVIQYF
TGTGCCAGCAGCCCCGCTAGCGGGGGGGTCATTCAGTACTTC
>TRBJ1-3|TRBV6-1|.|.
CASSETRTAGNTIYF
TGTGCCAGCAGTGAAACCCGGACAGCTGGAAACACCATATATTTT
>TRBJ1-2|TRBV7-2|TRBD1|.
CASSRDRLYGYTF
TGTGCCAGCAGCAGGGACAGACTCTATGGCTACACCTTC
>TRBJ2-7|TRBV6-1|TRBD2|.
CASYGGDAYEQYF
TGTGCCAGCTACGGGGGGGATGCTTACGAGCAGTACTTC
>TRBJ1-5|TRBV5-6|.|.
CASSFGRDPTSNQPQHF
TGTGCCAGCAGCTTTGGCAGGGACCCAACTAGCAATCAGCCCCAGCATTTT
>TRBJ2-2|TRBV6-1|TRBD1|.
CASRDRGGTGELFF
TGTGCCAGCAGAGACAGGGGAGGAACCGGGGAGCTGTTTTTT
>TRBJ2-7|TRBV7-6|.|.
CASSYGSHYEQYF
TGTGCCAGCAGCTACGGTAGCCATTACGAGCAGTACTTC
>TRBJ2-2|TRBV4-1|.|.
CASTPSTGRTGELFF
TGCGCCAGCACGCCCTCGACAGGACGTACCGGGGAGCTGTTTTTT
>TRBJ2-5|TRBV2|TRBD1|.
CASGQGSRAGVELETQYF
TGTGCCAGCGGACAGGGGAGTCGGGCAGGAGTCGAGTTGGAGACCCAGTACTTC
>TRBJ2-5|TRBV2|.|.
CASSEHSSQETQYF
TGTGCCAGCAGTGAACACAGCTCCCAAGAGACCCAGTACTTC
>TRBJ1-5|TRBV19|TRBD1|.
CASGGTGGNQPQHF
TGTGCCAGTGGGGGGACAGGGGGGAATCAGCCCCAGCATTTT
>TRBJ1-4|TRBV30|TRBD1|.
CAWSTGAGEKLFF
TGTGCCTGGAGCACAGGGGCAGGTGAAAAACTGTTTTTT
>TRBJ2-1|TRBV19|TRBD1|.
CASSIIKGRGSEEQFF
TGTGCCAGTAGTATCATTAAGGGCAGGGGGTCCGAGGAGCAGTTCTTC
>TRBJ2-5|TRBV4-1|.|.
CASSQAFSQGRGETQYF
TGCGCCAGCAGCCAAGCCTTTTCCCAGGGGCGCGGGGAGACCCAGTACTTC
>TRBJ1-2|TRBV6-1|.|.
CASRGGRGGYGYTF
TGTGCCAGCAGGGGGGGAAGGGGTGGCTATGGCTACACCTTC
>TRBJ2-7|TRBV19|TRBD2|.
CASSPRVSGPYEQYF
TGTGCCAGTAGCCCCCGGGTTAGCGGGCCCTACGAGCAGTACTTC
>TRBJ1-2|TRBV14|.|.
CASSQGPPGYGYTF
TGTGCCAGCAGCCAAGGGCCCCCAGGATATGGCTACACCTTC
>TRBJ1-2|TRBV6-5|.|.
CASSYESRRGYTF
TGTGCCAGCAGTTATGAATCAAGAAGGGGCTACACCTTC
>TRBJ2-1|TRBV7-2|.|.
CASSLWGHQSSYNEQFF
TGTGCCAGCAGCTTATGGGGACACCAGAGCTCCTACAATGAGCAGTTCTTC
>TRBJ1-2|TRBV5-6|.|.
CASSSGARIPYGYTF
TGTGCCAGCAGCTCCGGGGCCCGGATTCCCTATGGCTACACCTTC
>TRBJ2-7|TRBV28|TRBD1|.
CASRGTGAGNEQYF
TGTGCCAGCAGGGGGACAGGGGCGGGGAACGAGCAGTACTTC
>TRBJ2-7|TRBV28|.|.
CASRSQLGGSNYEQYF
TGTGCCAGCAGGTCACAGCTTGGGGGATCAAACTACGAGCAGTACTTC
>TRBJ1-4|TRBV4-2|.|.
CASSQVSGGEGEKLFF
TGTGCCAGCAGCCAAGTGTCCGGGGGCGAGGGTGAAAAACTGTTTTTT
>TRBJ2-7|TRBV28|.|.
CASTPRFRGRYEQYF
TGTGCCAGCACCCCCCGATTCCGGGGGCGATACGAGCAGTACTTC
>TRBJ2-1|TRBV7-9|TRBD1|.
CASSPGGVWGTEYNEQFF
TGTGCCAGCAGCCCTGGGGGTGTTTGGGGGACAGAGTACAATGAGCAGTTCTTC
>TRBJ1-5|TRBV28|TRBD1|.
CASRYGQGAFSNQPQHF
TGTGCCAGCAGATACGGACAGGGGGCTTTTAGCAATCAGCCCCAGCATTTT
>TRBJ2-3|TRBV27|TRBD1|.
CASRRRTGDLSDTQYF
TGTGCCAGCAGGAGAAGGACAGGGGATTTATCAGATACGCAGTATTTT
>TRBJ2-5|TRBV5-1|TRBD1|.
CASSATGEPQETQYF
TGCGCCAGCAGCGCGACAGGGGAACCCCAAGAGACCCAGTACTTC
>TRBJ2-1|TRBV27|TRBD2|.
CASRKFARTSGRDLEQFF
TGTGCCAGCAGAAAATTCGCCCGGACTAGCGGGAGGGATCTTGAGCAGTTCTTC
>TRBJ1-3|TRBV19|.|.
CASTRDRSGNTIYF
TGTGCCAGCACTAGAGACCGCTCTGGAAACACCATATATTTT
>TRBJ1-6|TRBV19|.|few
CASSIGGDSPLHF
TGTGCCAGTAGCATTGGAGGGGATTCACCCCTCCACTTT
>TRBJ2-3|TRBV7-9|TRBD1|.
CASSWTGVDTQYF
TGTGCCAGCAGCTGGACAGGGGTGGATACGCAGTATTTT
>TRBJ2-1|TRBV29-1|TRBD2|.
CSVGSGRRSYNEQFF
TGCAGCGTAGGTAGCGGGAGGAGGTCCTACAATGAGCAGTTCTTC
>TRBJ1-1|TRBV4-1|.|.
CASSQDPETEAFF
TGCGCCAGCAGCCAAGATCCCGAGACTGAAGCTTTCTTT